One and the same sample provided the 28 T cell receptor beta chains below, sequenced in a study of T cell responses to AZD1222 COVID-19 vaccine. Sequenced by immunoSEQ multiplex PCR; TCRdb stores in-frame clones only, minus some. The table includes about 76,000 clones, about 88% detected once. Sequences were derived from peripheral blood, sampled on day 0 of AZD1222 vaccination. The source is an adult in good health.

V is TRBV7-3 and J is TRBJ2-1; D remains unclear. This CDR3 spans 16 amino acids. CDR1 and CDR2 (germline): SGHTA, FQGTGA. V was pared by 5 bases and J by 2 bases, with 16 bases between. CDR3 residues: CASSPGPSRAYNEQFF. For the CDR3, the DNA is TGTGCCAGCAGCCCAGGTCCGAGCCGCGCCTACAATGAGCAGTTCTTC.

As regards this clone: The junction departs from germline at one end; a sequencing error may be responsible. The chain joins TRBV11-2 to TRBJ1-2; TRBD1 might be the D (6 bases). This CDR3 comprises 11 residues. Germline CDR1 SGHAT, CDR2 FQNNGV. The CDR3 DNA reads TGTGCCAGCAGCTTGGGGACATTTCCACACTTC. Its protein is CASSLGTFPHF.

V and J are TRBV3-1 (or the pseudogene TRBV3-2) and TRBJ1-5; D is possibly TRBD1 (5 bases). The CDR3 runs to 14 residues. Between the trimmed V and J ends, which lost 3 bases and 1 base, there was a span of 7 bases. Germline CDR1 and CDR2: LGHDT and YNNKEL (reference sequence). CDR3 region: CASSQGVSNQPQHF. The CDR3 DNA is TGTGCCAGCAGCCAGGGGGTGAGCAATCAGCCCCAGCATTTT.

This clone has a single count. This rearrangement joins TRBV7-9 to TRBJ2-7; D not certain. The CDR3 is 11 amino acids. CDR1 and CDR2 (germline): SEHNR, FQNEAQ (reference sequence). Trimming stripped 5 bases from V and 2 bases from J, with 4 bases between. This CDR3 is CASSPAYEQYF. CDR3 in DNA: TGTGCCAGCAGCCCAGCCTACGAGCAGTACTTC.

The rearrangement uses TRBV3-1 (or the pseudogene TRBV3-2) and TRBJ1-1; D is unclear. The V end lost 7 bases, the J end lost 5 bases, and 8 bases lay between the germline ends. This CDR3 comprises 11 residues. Looked up from germline, CDR1 is LGHDT and CDR2 is YNNKEL (reference sequence). CDR3 sequence reads: CASISETEAFF. DNA for the CDR3: TGTGCCAGCATTTCCGAGACTGAAGCTTTCTTT.

V gene TRBV10-3 combines with J gene TRBJ2-1; 11 nucleotides match TRBD2. The junction had 5 bases not matched to a gene; V was cut back by 4 bases and J by 9 bases. The CDR3 loop spans 14 amino acids. Germline V lookup: CDR1 ENHRY, CDR2 SYGVKD. The chain's CDR3 is CAISAGLAAGEQFF. The CDR3 bases are TGTGCCATCAGTGCGGGACTAGCGGCGGGTGAGCAGTTCTTC.

This clone was seen only a few times. This rearrangement joins TRBV11-3 to TRBJ1-3; the match to TRBD1 covers 10 bases. The trim removed 5 bases at V and 4 bases at J, leaving 11 bases unmatched. The CDR3 extends over 17 amino acids. Germline V CDR1 and CDR2: SGHNT, YENEEA. The CDR3 spells CASSPAGTGADGNTIYF. CDR3 DNA sequence: TGTGCCAGCAGCCCCGCCGGGACAGGGGCTGACGGAAACACCATATATTTT.

The chain combines TRBV3-1 (or the pseudogene TRBV3-2) with TRBJ1-2; 9 bases map to TRBD1. Losses at the gene ends were 1 base for V and 10 bases for J; bases not matched to a gene: 7. This CDR3 is 14 amino acids long. CDR1 is LGHDT and CDR2 is YNNKEL in the germline V gene (reference sequence). The CDR3 spells CASSQGTGAVFYTF. Here the CDR3 DNA reads TGTGCCAGCAGCCAAGGGACAGGGGCGGTTTTCTACACCTTC.

This chain connects TRBV7-9 to TRBJ2-7; maybe TRBD2 (6 bases). The germline V gene has CDR1 SEHNR and CDR2 FQNEAQ (reference sequence). Trimming removed 3 bases from V and 2 bases from J, with 14 bases in between. The CDR3 covers 15 residues. The CDR3 is CASSLSGTFTYEQYF. In nucleotides, the CDR3 is TGTGCCAGCAGCTTGTCAGGGACTTTTACCTACGAGCAGTACTTC.

The rearrangement links TRBV5-5 to TRBJ2-3, with D unresolved. The germline V gene has CDR1 SGHKS and CDR2 YYEKEE (reference sequence). This CDR3 contains 15 residues. The V end was cut by 4 bases, the J end by 2 bases, with 14 bases between. As DNA, the CDR3 is TGTGCCAGCAGCCCGGGCCCGGAGAACACAGATACGCAGTATTTT. Translation gives CASSPGPENTDTQYF. The whole variable domain, remainder taken from reference TRBV5-5 and TRBJ2-3, is DAGVTQSPTHLIKTRGQQVTLRCSPISGHKSVSWYQQVLGQGPQFIFQYYEKEERGRGNFPDRFSARQFPNYSSELNVNALLLGDSALYLCASSPGPENTDTQYFGPGTRLTVL.

The rearrangement joins TRBV6-2 or TRBV6-3 to TRBJ2-3, with 11 positions matching TRBD2. With 4 bases clipped from V and 4 bases from J, the junction kept 13 bases outside the gene matches. Germline lookup yields CDR1 MNHEY and CDR2 SVGEGT. The CDR3 loop spans 18 amino acids. The CDR3 sequence: CASSFQTSGNGPADTQYF. The CDR3 DNA reads as TGTGCCAGCAGTTTCCAGACTAGCGGGAATGGTCCGGCAGATACGCAGTATTTT.

This chain joins TRBV24-1 and TRBJ1-1; possible D gene TRBD1, 6 bases. The CDR3 sequence is 12 residues long. Per germline, CDR1 KGHDR and CDR2 SFDVKD. V was pared by 8 bases and J by 1 base, with 7 bases between. The CDR3 DNA is TGTGCCACCAAGGGGGGGAACACTGAAGCTTTCTTT. This gives the protein CATKGGNTEAFF.

The chain combines TRBV7-2 with TRBJ1-1; no clear D gene. Germline V gives CDR1 SGHTA, CDR2 FQGNSA. V was clipped by 1 base and J by 5 bases, with 11 bases between them. There are 14 residues in the CDR3. Here the CDR3 DNA reads TGTGCCAGCAGCTTAGTGTTTGGTGAGACTGAAGCTTTCTTT. Protein: CASSLVFGETEAFF. The complete variable domain, with remaining parts taken from reference TRBV7-2 and TRBJ1-1, reads GAGVSQSPSNKVTEKGKDVELRCDPISGHTALYWYRQSLGQGLEFLIYFQGNSAPDKSGLPSDRFSAERTGGSVSTLTIQRTQQEDSAVYLCASSLVFGETEAFFGQGTRLTVV.

The rearrangement joins TRBV10-3 to TRBJ1-1; D remains unclear. V was clipped by 6 bases and J by 5 bases, with 16 bases between them. The germline CDR1 and CDR2 sequences are ENHRY and SYGVKD. This CDR3 contains 14 residues. CDR3 region: CAIRGPPGGTEAFF. The CDR3 DNA reads TGTGCCATCAGAGGGCCCCCCGGAGGGACTGAAGCTTTCTTT.

CDR3 bases: TGTGCCAGCAGTGTTTCGGAGAACACTGAAGCTTTCTTT. Translation: CASSVSENTEAFF. This chain joins TRBV6-4 and TRBJ1-1, with unresolved D. V lost 4 bases and J lost 1, with 7 bases in between. In germline, CDR1 is MRHNA, CDR2 SNTAGT. This CDR3 is 13 amino acids long.

The rearrangement links TRBV12-3 or TRBV12-4 to TRBJ1-1; 7 nucleotides agree with TRBD1. V shed 4 bases, J shed 10 bases, and the junction held 6 bases outside the gene matches. CDR3 length: 12 amino acids. The CDR3 loop reads CASSSRQGGAFF. The DNA of the CDR3 is TGTGCCAGCAGTTCCCGACAGGGTGGAGCTTTCTTT.

This chain links TRBV30 with TRBJ1-2, with 11 bases aligning to TRBD1. CDR1 and CDR2 from the germline V gene are GTSNPN and SVGIG (reference sequence). The CDR3 length is 15 residues. The trim removed 2 bases at V and 8 bases at J, leaving 10 bases unmatched. CDR3 residues: CAWSRDRGELGGYTF. The CDR3, as DNA: TGTGCCTGGAGTAGGGACAGGGGGGAACTTGGGGGCTACACCTTC.

The chain combines TRBV5-4 with TRBJ1-5; D is perhaps TRBD1 (6 bases). The CDR3 runs 15 residues. The V gene lost 4 bases and the J gene lost 7 bases, with 18 bases spanning the gap. Germline V gives CDR1 SGHNT, CDR2 YYREEE (reference sequence). CDR3 DNA: TGTGCCAGCAGCCCCGAGGGGGGGGCGGGCCAGCCCCAGCATTTT. Amino acid sequence: CASSPEGGAGQPQHF.

The CDR3 region is CAISESTGGEQYF. CDR3 DNA: TGTGCCATCAGTGAGTCGACAGGTGGGGAGCAGTACTTC. This chain joins TRBV10-3 and TRBJ2-7; possible D gene TRBD1, 6 bases. The V and J ends lost 0 bases and 7 bases respectively, with 10 bases between them. This CDR3 has 13 residues. Germline V CDR1 and CDR2: ENHRY, SYGVKD.

The gene calls are TRBV5-1 and TRBJ2-7, with 8 bases identical to TRBD2. The CDR3 has 19 residues. V trimming: 0 bases; J trimming: 0 bases; junction bases outside the gene matches: 14. Per the germline V gene, CDR1 is SGHRS and CDR2 is YFSETQ. As DNA, the CDR3 is TGCGCCAGCAGCTTGGCCACGAGACTAGCGAGTCTTCGCTCCTACGAGCAGTACTTC. Translated: CASSLATRLASLRSYEQYF.

V and J are TRBV30 and TRBJ1-5; D call uncertain. V lost 3 bases, J lost 0 bases, and 12 bases lay in between. This CDR3 region has 15 residues. In germline, CDR1 is GTSNPN, CDR2 SVGIG (reference sequence). The CDR3 region has the DNA TGTGCCTGGAGAGACGCGCTTTATAGCAATCAGCCCCAGCATTTT. It translates to CAWRDALYSNQPQHF.

This chain joins TRBV5-4 and TRBJ2-3, with D perhaps TRBD1 or TRBD2 (5 bases each). The germline CDR1 and CDR2 sequences are SGHNT and YYREEE (reference sequence). Trimming cost V 4 bases and J 2 bases, with 11 bases left between them. The length of the CDR3 is 14 residues. The CDR3 loop is CASSPEGYTDTQYF. The CDR3 DNA reads TGTGCCAGCAGCCCTGAGGGGTACACAGATACGCAGTATTTT.

In its sample, this clone was seen once. This chain joins TRBV6-2 or TRBV6-3 and TRBJ2-5; the match to TRBD2 covers 7 bases. V lost 2 bases, J lost 5 bases, and 11 bases stayed unmatched. This CDR3 is 16 amino acids long. From germline, CDR1 is MNHEY and CDR2 SVGEGT. This chain's CDR3 is CASSYPRTSGEETQYF. DNA for the CDR3: TGTGCCAGCAGTTACCCCCGGACTAGTGGAGAGGAGACCCAGTACTTC.

The V and J genes are TRBV7-9 and TRBJ1-6; perhaps TRBD1 as D (5 bases). The V end lost 5 bases, the J end lost 11 bases, and 10 bases lay between the germline ends. The germline V gene has CDR1 SEHNR and CDR2 FQNEAQ (reference sequence). The CDR3 sequence is 12 residues long. The CDR3 protein is CASSAGGAPLHF. In DNA, the CDR3 is TGTGCCAGCAGCGCCGGGGGGGCACCCCTCCACTTT.

The chain carries TRBV6-1 and TRBJ1-5; 10 bases map to TRBD1. The V gene end was trimmed by 3 bases and the J gene end by 0 bases; junction bases not matched to a gene: 2. CDR3 length: 16 residues. Germline CDR1 reads MNHNS; CDR2 reads SASEGT. The CDR3 DNA sequence: TGTGCCAGCAGTGAGTGGGACAGGGGTAGCAATCAGCCCCAGCATTTT. Encoded protein: CASSEWDRGSNQPQHF.

The chain has TRBV7-9 and TRBJ2-7; D might be TRBD2 (6 bases). Trimming removed 6 bases from V and 2 bases from J, with 14 bases in between. Germline CDR1 and CDR2: SEHNR and FQNEAQ (reference sequence). The CDR3 consists of 14 residues. The DNA for the CDR3 is TGTGCCAGCAGTCAGATGGGGGGTACCTACGAGCAGTACTTC. Its translation: CASSQMGGTYEQYF.

This chain joins TRBV7-3 and TRBJ2-1; D tentatively reads TRBD1 or TRBD2 (5 bases each). V gave up 1 base and J gave up 0 bases, with 10 bases separating them. Germline values: CDR1 SGHTA, CDR2 FQGTGA. This CDR3 spans 16 amino acids. The CDR3 region has the DNA TGTGCCAGCAGCTTAAGTGGGGACCACTCCTACAATGAGCAGTTCTTC. It encodes CASSLSGDHSYNEQFF.

The V call is TRBV6-5, the J call TRBJ1-1; D unresolved. CDR1 is MNHEY and CDR2 is SVGAGI in the germline V gene. The CDR3 spans 11 residues. The germline V and J ends were trimmed by 10 bases and 11 bases, with 17 bases remaining between them. This CDR3 reads CATDSPAGAFF. The DNA of the CDR3 is TGTGCCACCGATTCCCCCGCCGGCGCTTTCTTT.